Listed here are 16 T cell receptor beta chains from one sample, sequenced in a study of graft-versus-host responses after intestinal transplantation. The antigens these receptors bind are not known. This table comes from immunoSEQ multiplex PCR, and its TCRdb copy is limited to in-frame clones, with some not included. The sample contains some 100,000 clones, about 90% of which appear only once. Sample: unstimulated CD4+ T cells sorted from spleen or lymph node cells, taken before transplant. The receptors originated from a human donor who was the organ donor for an intestinal transplant.

The genes are TRBV18 and TRBJ1-6; 7 bases match TRBD1. CDR3 size: 15 residues. The germline V gene has CDR1 KGHSH and CDR2 LQKENI. The V and J ends lost 2 bases and 12 bases, in that order; junction bases with no gene match: 10. The CDR3 DNA reads TGTGCCAGCTCACCATCTTTCTTGACAGGGCTACCCCTCCACTTT. Amino acids: CASSPSFLTGLPLHF.

The V gene is TRBV29-1, the J gene TRBJ2-3, with D uncertain. Between the trimmed V and J ends, which lost 1 base and 3 bases, there was a span of 5 bases. The CDR3 totals 12 residues. CDR1 is SQVTM and CDR2 is ANQGSEA in the germline V gene. Here the CDR3 reads CSVEGATDTQYF. The CDR3 region has the DNA TGCAGCGTTGAAGGGGCTACAGATACGCAGTATTTT.

The rearrangement uses TRBV7-9 and TRBJ1-1, with D hard to call. The CDR3 extends over 10 amino acids. Germline V gene data show CDR1 as SEHNR and CDR2 as FQNEAQ (reference sequence). The CDR3 sequence: CGEGSTEAFF. The CDR3 region has the DNA TGTGGGGAAGGGAGCACTGAAGCTTTCTTT.

This clone occurred once. The chain couples TRBV4-2 to TRBJ2-6; weak D call: TRBD2 (5 bases). Germline V CDR1 and CDR2: LGHNA, YNFKEQ. The CDR3 contains 15 residues. Trimming pared 2 bases from V and 2 bases from J, leaving 7 bases between. In DNA form, the CDR3 reads TGTGCCAGCAGCCAACTTAGCGCTGGGGCCAACGTCCTGACTTTC. Translating gives CASSQLSAGANVLTF.

The chain is built from TRBV15 and TRBJ2-5; TRBD1 aligns across 7 bases. J lost 0 bases, V lost 3 bases, and 13 bases had no gene match. The CDR3 runs to 18 residues. The germline V gene has CDR1 LNHNV and CDR2 YYDKDF (reference sequence). CDR3 DNA: TGTGCCACCAGCAGGGACCTTTCGGGACAGACGTACCAAGAGACCCAGTACTTC. Its protein is CATSRDLSGQTYQETQYF. Filled out from reference TRBV15 and TRBJ2-5, the complete variable domain reads DAMVIQNPRYQVTQFGKPVTLSCSQTLNHNVMYWYQQKSSQAPKLLFHYYDKDFNNEADTPDNFQSRRPNTSFCFLDIRSPGLGDTAMYLCATSRDLSGQTYQETQYFGPGTRLLVL.

This clone has just a few counts. The chain employs TRBV19 and TRBJ1-5; 9 positions agree with TRBD1. Per the germline V gene, CDR1 is LNHDA and CDR2 is SQIVND (reference sequence). CDR3 length: 15 amino acids. Trimming removed 1 base from V and 6 bases from J; junction bases left unmatched: 4. The CDR3 bases are TGTGCCAGTAGTATAGGGACAGGGGCCGGTCAGCCCCAGCATTTT. This translates into CASSIGTGAGQPQHF.

The chain couples TRBV7-8 to TRBJ1-6; D might be TRBD1 (5 bases). The CDR3 runs 16 residues. Germline V CDR1 and CDR2: SGHVS, FQNEAQ. V was clipped by 6 bases and J by 2 bases, with 14 bases between them. The CDR3 DNA sequence: TGTGCCAGCAGACCCGGCCAGGGTGCCTATAATTCACCCCTCCACTTT. Amino acid sequence: CASRPGQGAYNSPLHF.

V gene TRBV4-1 combines with J gene TRBJ2-7; 8 nucleotides match TRBD1. Germline loops: CDR1 MGHRA, CDR2 YSYEKL. The V gene end was trimmed by 0 bases and the J gene end by 5 bases; junction bases not matched to a gene: 18. The CDR3 extends over 19 amino acids. In DNA, the CDR3 is TGCGCCAGCAGCCAAGATAACCCACGACAGGGGACGAAACGGGACGAGCAGTACTTC. It translates to CASSQDNPRQGTKRDEQYF.

CDR3 loop: CIVRPGVNYGYTF. CDR3 DNA: TGCATCGTCCGGCCAGGGGTGAACTATGGCTACACCTTC. The chain couples TRBV29-1 to TRBJ1-2; the D gene is possibly TRBD1 (6 bases). Looked up from germline, CDR1 is SQVTM and CDR2 is ANQGSEA. The CDR3 covers 13 residues.

The V gene is TRBV28, the J gene TRBJ1-1; 11 nucleotides match TRBD1. The germline CDR1 and CDR2 sequences are MDHEN and SYDVKM. Trimming took 5 bases from V and 11 from J; bases not matched to a gene: 10. The CDR3 loop spans 14 amino acids. The DNA for the CDR3 is TGTGCCAGCAGTGAGGACAGGGGGCGTAGATCGGCTTTCTTT. This encodes CASSEDRGRRSAFF.

This sequence joins TRBV7-6 and TRBJ2-7, with 9 bases matching TRBD1. CDR1 is SGHVS, CDR2 FNYEAQ, per germline. The CDR3 totals 16 residues. Unmatched junction bases numbered 4, after V lost 1 base and J lost 0 bases. CDR3 coding DNA: TGTGCCAGCAGCTTAGGAACAGGGGGCAACTCCTACGAGCAGTACTTC. Its protein product is CASSLGTGGNSYEQYF.

This clone was seen only once. The gene calls are TRBV6-1 and TRBJ2-3; 13 bases align to TRBD2. The V gene end was trimmed by 0 bases and the J gene end by 6 bases; junction bases not matched to a gene: 6. The CDR3 is 17 amino acids. Germline V gene data show CDR1 as MNHNS and CDR2 as SASEGT. CDR3 DNA: TGTGCCAGCAGTGAAGCTACTAGCGGGGGGGCGAGGGATACGCAGTATTTT. It yields the protein CASSEATSGGARDTQYF.

This clone was found once. V is TRBV6-6 and J is TRBJ1-4; D unclear. The V end was cut by 6 bases, the J end by 6 bases, with 8 bases between. The CDR3 is 12 amino acids. In germline, CDR1 is MNHNY, CDR2 SVGAGI (reference sequence). Here the CDR3 DNA reads TGTGCCAGCAGAATATTAGATGAAAAACTGTTTTTT. It codes for CASRILDEKLFF.

The chain employs TRBV5-1 and TRBJ1-2; D gene ambiguous. Germline assignment: CDR1 SGHRS and CDR2 YFSETQ. The CDR3 consists of 15 residues. Between the trimmed V and J ends, which lost 1 base and 0 bases, there was a span of 10 bases. CDR3 nucleotides: TGCGCCAGCAGCTTGAGCAGTCTATCTAACTATGGCTACACCTTC. Translating it yields CASSLSSLSNYGYTF.

The chain recombines TRBV7-2 with TRBJ2-6; maybe TRBD1 (5 bases). The CDR3 spans 15 residues. V dropped 3 bases and J dropped 2 bases, with 8 bases sitting between them. Germline values: CDR1 SGHTA, CDR2 FQGNSA. The CDR3 loop is CASSFTGAGANVLTF. Here the CDR3 DNA reads TGTGCCAGCAGCTTTACAGGTGCTGGGGCCAACGTCCTGACTTTC.

V is TRBV6-5 and J is TRBJ1-6, with 7 bases identical to TRBD1. The V segment lost 7 bases and the J segment 7 bases; nucleotides outside the gene matches: 7. The CDR3 has 14 amino acids. Germline CDR1 MNHEY, CDR2 SVGAGI. The CDR3: CASTGGQPNSPLHF. CDR3 DNA: TGTGCCAGCACCGGGGGACAGCCGAATTCACCCCTCCACTTT.